The 25 T cell receptor beta chains in this list originate from one sample, sequenced in a study of cytotoxic CD8 clonotypes in ibrutinib-treated CLL. Assay: immunoSEQ multiplex PCR; the TCRdb copy retains only in-frame clones and omits some. The sample includes 95,000 to 100,000 clones, 60% to 80% of them seen just once. The sample consisted of PBMCs, taken after 12 months of ibrutinib treatment. The source of these receptors is a human donor with chronic lymphocytic leukemia.

V and J are TRBV7-2 and TRBJ2-5; D may be TRBD2 (6 bases). The CDR3 length is 12 residues. Trimming stripped 1 base from V and 9 bases from J, with 9 bases between. Germline V gene data show CDR1 as SGHTA and CDR2 as FQGNSA. As DNA, the CDR3 is TGTGCCAGCAGCTTAGTATCGGGGGCCCAGTACTTC. Its translation: CASSLVSGAQYF.

The V gene is TRBV6-1, the J gene TRBJ2-5; unclear D gene. CDR1 and CDR2 (germline): MNHNS, SASEGT. This CDR3 has 14 residues. The ends were cut back, 11 bases at V and 1 base at J, with 17 bases in the middle. The CDR3 DNA reads as TGTGCCTCAGCAGTGTTCATAGTCCAAGAGACCCAGTACTTC. The encoded protein is CASAVFIVQETQYF.

This chain uses TRBV5-1 with TRBJ2-2; D ambiguous. Trimming removed 4 bases from V and 6 bases from J, with 4 bases in between. CDR3 length: 11 residues. The V gene's germline CDR1 is SGHRS and CDR2 YFSETQ. CDR3 sequence reads: CASSIAGELFF. Written as DNA, the CDR3 is TGCGCCAGCAGCATTGCCGGGGAGCTGTTTTTT.

The chain couples TRBV5-6 to TRBJ2-7; D not resolved. Germline V CDR1 and CDR2: SGHDT, YYEEEE. Between the trimmed V and J ends, which lost 0 bases and 4 bases, there was a span of 8 bases. This CDR3 has 13 residues. Written as DNA, the CDR3 is TGTGCCAGCAGCTTGGGGTGGTTGTACGAGCAGTACTTC. This sequence encodes CASSLGWLYEQYF.

This clone was counted a single time. The V call is TRBV5-4, the J call TRBJ2-7, with 8 nucleotides matching TRBD2. Looked up from germline, CDR1 is SGHNT and CDR2 is YYREEE (reference sequence). Trimming took 4 bases from V and 8 from J; bases not matched to a gene: 17. The CDR3 extends over 16 amino acids. CDR3 nucleotides: TGTGCCAGCAGCCAAGGACAGTCTGGGGGGACTAGTAAGCAGTACTTC. Protein product: CASSQGQSGGTSKQYF.

The V gene is TRBV7-2, the J gene TRBJ2-7; TRBD1 agrees at 10 bases. Per germline, CDR1 SGHTA and CDR2 FQGNSA. The junction had 2 bases not matched to a gene; V was cut back by 1 base and J by 2 bases. This CDR3 contains 15 residues. DNA of the CDR3: TGTGCCAGCAGCTTAGACGGGACAGGGGCCTACGAGCAGTACTTC. Protein sequence: CASSLDGTGAYEQYF. Together with reference TRBV7-2 and TRBJ2-7, the CDR3 gives the full variable domain: GAGVSQSPSNKVTEKGKDVELRCDPISGHTALYWYRQSLGQGLEFLIYFQGNSAPDKSGLPSDRFSAERTGGSVSTLTIQRTQQEDSAVYLCASSLDGTGAYEQYFGPGTRLTVT.

This clone has only a few counts. This chain connects TRBV7-9 to TRBJ1-1; D perhaps matches TRBD1 (5 bases). The germline V gene has CDR1 SEHNR and CDR2 FQNEAQ (reference sequence). The V end was cut by 5 bases, the J end by 1 base, with 11 bases between. CDR3 length: 14 residues. The CDR3 bases are TGTGCCAGCAGCCAATCTGGACAGAACACTGAAGCTTTCTTT. Encoded protein: CASSQSGQNTEAFF.

The CDR3 reads CASNQGTGGYTF. As DNA, the CDR3 is TGTGCCAGCAATCAGGGTACAGGGGGCTACACCTTC. V and J are TRBV6-1 and TRBJ1-2, with D possibly being TRBD1 (6 bases). The CDR3 runs to 12 residues. Germline values: CDR1 MNHNS, CDR2 SASEGT. V was trimmed by 7 bases and J by 8 bases, leaving 14 bases between them.

This rearrangement joins TRBV2 to TRBJ1-1; no clear D. This CDR3 region has 10 residues. V was shortened by 3 bases and J by 8 bases, with 4 bases between the two germline ends. Germline values: CDR1 SNHLY, CDR2 FYNNEI. The CDR3 protein is CASSDLEAFF. As DNA, the CDR3 is TGTGCCAGCAGTGATTTGGAAGCTTTCTTT. The variable domain in full, with the rest retrieved from reference TRBV2 and TRBJ1-1, is EPEVTQTPSHQVTQMGQEVILRCVPISNHLYFYWYRQILGQKVEFLVSFYNNEISEKSEIFDDQFSVERPDGSNFTLKIRSTKLEDSAMYFCASSDLEAFFGQGTRLTVV.

Only one count was recorded for this clone. V gene TRBV11-3 combines with J gene TRBJ1-6; 8 bases are shared with TRBD1. J was trimmed by 5 bases and V by 4 bases; bases with no gene match: 4. CDR1 and CDR2 from the germline V gene are SGHNT and YENEEA. The CDR3 is 15 residues long. The CDR3 nucleotides read TGTGCCAGCAGCTCCTCGACAGGGGATAATTCACCCCTCCACTTT. Protein sequence: CASSSSTGDNSPLHF.

The CDR3 is CASSIISAPDVEQFF. CDR3 coding DNA: TGTGCCAGTAGTATCATTAGCGCGCCCGATGTTGAGCAGTTCTTC. The chain combines TRBV19 with TRBJ2-1; tentatively, D is TRBD2 (5 bases). Germline loops: CDR1 LNHDA, CDR2 SQIVND (reference sequence). The germline V and J ends were trimmed by 3 bases and 9 bases, with 18 bases remaining between them. This CDR3 is built from 15 residues.

This chain joins TRBV5-4 and TRBJ2-1; 8 bases agree with TRBD1. Germline V gives CDR1 SGHNT, CDR2 YYREEE (reference sequence). V dropped 2 bases and J dropped 6; count of bases not matched to a gene: 1. This CDR3 comprises 13 residues. CDR3 sequence reads: CASSFTGGNEQFF. The CDR3, as DNA: TGTGCCAGCAGCTTCACAGGGGGCAATGAGCAGTTCTTC.

The chain recombines TRBV18 with TRBJ2-2; D is unresolved. Trimming took off 2 bases at V and 0 bases at J, with 13 bases between the two ends. The CDR3 is made up of 17 amino acids. Looked up from germline, CDR1 is KGHSH and CDR2 is LQKENI. The CDR3 here is CASSPTTLGSNTGELFF. CDR3 in DNA: TGTGCCAGCTCACCAACGACCTTGGGTTCGAACACCGGGGAGCTGTTTTTT.

The rearrangement uses TRBV2 and TRBJ2-2; 7 nucleotides line up with TRBD2. CDR3 length: 15 amino acids. Germline V gene lookup returns CDR1 SNHLY and CDR2 FYNNEI. V gave up 6 bases and J gave up 5 bases; unmatched junction bases: 9. The CDR3 DNA reads TGTGCCAGCAGAGGGAAGCGGGGAACAACCGGGGAGCTGTTTTTT. Amino acids: CASRGKRGTTGELFF.

This clone turned up a few times. The chain uses TRBV28 and TRBJ1-3; D uncertain. Germline V lookup: CDR1 MDHEN, CDR2 SYDVKM. The CDR3 loop spans 11 amino acids. V lost 9 bases, J lost 3 bases, and 6 bases lay in between. The CDR3 here is CASTSGNTIYF. In nucleotides, the CDR3 is TGTGCCAGTACTAGTGGAAACACCATATATTTT.

The rearrangement uses TRBV10-3 and TRBJ2-1; 11 positions agree with TRBD2. Germline CDR1 reads ENHRY; CDR2 reads SYGVKD. The CDR3 has 13 amino acids. The junction had 7 bases not matched to a gene; V was cut back by 10 bases and J by 8 bases. The CDR3 coding sequence is TGTGCCAGCGGGACTAGCGGTGAAGATGAGCAGTTCTTC. Residues: CASGTSGEDEQFF.

The V gene is TRBV6-5, the J gene TRBJ2-3, with D possibly matching TRBD1 (6 bases). V lost 11 bases, J lost 2 bases, and 11 bases lay in between. Germline CDR1 is MNHEY and CDR2 is SVGAGI. This CDR3 has 12 residues. CDR3: CASRGDTDTQYF. CDR3 DNA: TGTGCCTCCAGGGGAGACACAGATACGCAGTATTTT.

J is TRBJ2-1 and V is TRBV7-3; maybe TRBD2 (5 bases). This CDR3 has 14 residues. CDR1 is SGHTA and CDR2 is FQGTGA in the germline V gene. V dropped 4 bases and J dropped 8 bases, with 15 bases sitting between them. The CDR3 reads CASSYRPGADEQFF. The CDR3 bases are TGTGCCAGCAGCTACCGCCCTGGAGCGGATGAGCAGTTCTTC.

V usage is TRBV5-1 and J usage is TRBJ1-1; no clear D gene. The CDR3 sequence is 16 residues long. Germline V CDR1 and CDR2: SGHRS, YFSETQ. V shed 0 bases and J shed 2 bases, with 14 bases lying between them. The CDR3 nucleotides are TGCGCCAGCAGCTTGGCCGGCCAGATCCTAAACACTGAAGCTTTCTTT. It translates to CASSLAGQILNTEAFF.

V usage is TRBV5-6 and J usage is TRBJ2-1; 13 bases map to TRBD2. V was pared by 4 bases and J by 7 bases, with 5 bases of the junction left unmatched. This CDR3 has 15 amino acids. Looked up from germline, CDR1 is SGHDT and CDR2 is YYEEEE. The CDR3 DNA reads as TGTGCCAGCAGCCAGACTAGCGGGGGGCGGAATGAGCAGTTCTTC. Translating gives CASSQTSGGRNEQFF. The complete variable domain, with remaining parts taken from reference TRBV5-6 and TRBJ2-1, reads DAGVTQSPTHLIKTRGQQVTLRCSPKSGHDTVSWYQQALGQGPQFIFQYYEEEERQRGNFPDRFSGHQFPNYSSELNVNALLLGDSALYLCASSQTSGGRNEQFFGPGTRLTVL.

As regards this clone: The sample holds other DNA sequences that translate to the same CDR3. The chain links TRBV5-1 to TRBJ1-4; D may be TRBD1 (5 bases). Trimming took 5 bases from V and 4 from J, leaving 12 bases between them. The length of the CDR3 is 14 residues. The germline V gene encodes CDR1 SGHRS and CDR2 YFSETQ. CDR3 amino acids: CASSSGTDNEKLFF. The DNA of the CDR3 is TGCGCCAGCAGTTCCGGGACGGATAATGAAAAACTGTTTTTT.

The table lists this clone with a few counts. The chain employs TRBV14 and TRBJ2-3; no reliable D call. CDR1 and CDR2 from the germline V gene are SGHDN and FVKESK. V lost 0 bases to trimming and J lost 10 bases, with 14 bases between them. The CDR3 contains 14 residues. CDR3 sequence reads: CASSQDAGVGPQYF. The CDR3, as DNA: TGTGCCAGCAGCCAAGATGCCGGTGTAGGGCCGCAGTATTTT.

The chain joins TRBV28 to TRBJ2-1, with D uncertain. The CDR3 spans 14 residues. CDR1 MDHEN and CDR2 SYDVKM come from the germline V gene. The V end lost 2 bases, the J end lost 5 bases, and 10 bases lay between the germline ends. CDR3 bases: TGTGCCAGCAGTTTACTCTTCAGAAACAATGAGCAGTTCTTC. This gives the protein CASSLLFRNNEQFF.

V and J are TRBV7-3 and TRBJ2-2; 7 bases match TRBD1. The CDR3 has 18 amino acids. The ends lost 4 bases at V and 1 base at J; junction bases unmatched: 12. CDR1 and CDR2 (germline): SGHTA, FQGTGA. CDR3 amino acids: CASSSPKTGKRNTGELFF. The CDR3 bases are TGTGCCAGCAGCTCCCCTAAGACAGGGAAGAGGAACACCGGGGAGCTGTTTTTT.

The V call is TRBV2, the J call TRBJ2-3, with D perhaps matching TRBD1 (6 bases). This CDR3 has 12 residues. The ends were cut back, 6 bases at V and 5 bases at J, with 9 bases in the middle. CDR1 is SNHLY, CDR2 FYNNEI, per germline. The CDR3 bases are TGTGCCAGCAGACTAGGGGGAGATACGCAGTATTTT. This sequence encodes CASRLGGDTQYF. Looking up the rest from reference TRBV2 and TRBJ2-3 gives the full variable domain: EPEVTQTPSHQVTQMGQEVILRCVPISNHLYFYWYRQILGQKVEFLVSFYNNEISEKSEIFDDQFSVERPDGSNFTLKIRSTKLEDSAMYFCASRLGGDTQYFGPGTRLTVL.